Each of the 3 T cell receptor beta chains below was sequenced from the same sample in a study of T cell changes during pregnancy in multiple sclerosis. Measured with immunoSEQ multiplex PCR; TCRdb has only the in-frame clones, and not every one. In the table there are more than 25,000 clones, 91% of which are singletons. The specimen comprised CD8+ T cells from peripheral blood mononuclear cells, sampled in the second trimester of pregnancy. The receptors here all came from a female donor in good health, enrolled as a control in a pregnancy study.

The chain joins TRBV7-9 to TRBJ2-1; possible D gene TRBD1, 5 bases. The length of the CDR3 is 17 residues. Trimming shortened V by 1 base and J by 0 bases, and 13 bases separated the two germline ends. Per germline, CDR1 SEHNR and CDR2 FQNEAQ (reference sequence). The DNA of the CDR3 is TGTGCCAGCAGCTTAGATCTGCAGGGTAACTCCTACAATGAGCAGTTCTTC. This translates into CASSLDLQGNSYNEQFF. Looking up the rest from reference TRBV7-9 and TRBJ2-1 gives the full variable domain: DTGVSQNPRHKITKRGQNVTFRCDPISEHNRLYWYRQTLGQGPEFLTYFQNEAQLEKSRLLSDRFSAERPKGSFSTLEIQRTEQGDSAMYLCASSLDLQGNSYNEQFFGPGTRLTVL.

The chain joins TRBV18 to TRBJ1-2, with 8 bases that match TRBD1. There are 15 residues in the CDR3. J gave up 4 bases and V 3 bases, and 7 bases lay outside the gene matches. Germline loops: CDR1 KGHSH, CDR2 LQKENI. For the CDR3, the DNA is TGTGCCAGCTCACCCATCCGGACAGGGATCTATGGCTACACCTTC. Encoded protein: CASSPIRTGIYGYTF. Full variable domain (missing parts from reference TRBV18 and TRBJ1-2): NAGVMQNPRHLVRRRGQEARLRCSPMKGHSHVYWYRQLPEEGLKFMVYLQKENIIDESGMPKERFSAEFPKEGPSILRIQQVVRGDSAAYFCASSPIRTGIYGYTFGSGTRLTVV.

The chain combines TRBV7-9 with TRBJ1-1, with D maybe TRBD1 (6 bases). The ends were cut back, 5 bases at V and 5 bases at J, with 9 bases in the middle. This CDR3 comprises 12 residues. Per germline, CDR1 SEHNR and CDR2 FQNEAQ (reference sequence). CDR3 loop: CASSPTGTEAFF. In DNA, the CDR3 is TGTGCCAGCAGCCCTACAGGGACTGAAGCTTTCTTT.